This T cell receptor beta chain was captured in a study of T cell repertoires and HLA-DP antigens. Worth noting for this clone: What it recognizes is unknown.

Untouched CD4+ T cells were bead-isolated at approximately 98% purity. Each pre-culture CD4+ sample aimed for more than 150,000 T cell genomes at deep resolution. Here immunoSEQ multiplex PCR was the method, and the copy in TCRdb shows in-frame clones only, minus some. Among almost 90,000 clones listed, 86% were seen once. Points from the study as a whole: Clones undetected before culture averaged roughly 40% against one allele and 45% to 60% against the other. Antigen presentation used HeLa cells, with total CD4+ cells responding.

V shed 5 bases and J 7 bases; nucleotides not matched to a gene: 8. This CDR3 comprises 16 residues. Germline V CDR1 and CDR2: SGHTA, FQGNSA. The chain combines TRBV7-2 with TRBJ2-2; TRBD2 aligns across 12 bases. This receptor was obtained from a man between 50 and 59 years old in good health and CMV-seronegative. The sequenced sample consisted of CD4+ T cells from PBMCs. The CDR3 coding sequence is TGTGCCAGCAGCCTTGGACTAGCGGGAACGAACGGGGAGCTGTTTTTT. It is translated as CASSLGLAGTNGELFF.